The 25 T cell receptor beta chains given below trace back to one sample, sequenced in a study of vaccination and CD4 T cells after COVID-19 (dated by TCRdb to between 2022 and 2023). Per the publication, the treatment or condition label means: roughly ten-day PBMC culture with coronavirus spike peptide pools or control peptides (ViraFEST assay). These receptors are not linked to any known antigen. Library preparation was by PCR. The listed sequencing device is Illumina iSeq 100. At the Johns Hopkins FTIC core, DNA from the cultured CD4+ T cells underwent TCR sequencing with the Oncomine TCR Beta short-read assay. TCRdb cleaned the public reads at Q25 with fastp, built clones with MiXCR and kept in-frame beta chains. Identical CDR3 proteins give one entry, which carries the most common genes and DNA. The sample table contains around 19,000 distinct CDR3 sequences; only one count was recorded for 38% of them. Of the sample, approximately 17% is held by the ten largest clones.

Sequencing used CD4+ T cells from blood, cultured in vitro, obtained before SARS-CoV-2 vaccination. The receptors shown here come from a human donor who received a COVID-19 vaccine.

The chain uses TRBV19 and TRBJ1-6, with D hard to call. Deletions cut 9 bases from V and 2 bases from J, with 20 bases between. There are 17 residues in the CDR3. Per the germline V gene, CDR1 is LNHDA and CDR2 is SQIVND (reference sequence). Here the CDR3 reads CASGSDPFPPYNSPLHF. The CDR3 region has the DNA TGTGCCAGCGGGTCTGACCCTTTCCCACCCTATAATTCACCCCTCCACTTT.

CDR3 coding DNA: TGTGCCAGCAGGCGGACTAGCGGCAGCAATGAGCAGTTCTTC. Amino acids: CASRRTSGSNEQFF. This rearrangement joins TRBV12-3 or TRBV12-4 to TRBJ2-1; 10 bases agree with TRBD2. This CDR3 has 14 residues. Trimming removed 6 bases from V and 6 bases from J; junction bases left unmatched: 5.

The CDR3 nucleotides are TGTGCCACCAGTGATGGAACCAGGGGGCATACCGGGGAGCTGTTTTTT. This translates into CATSDGTRGHTGELFF. V usage is TRBV24-1 and J usage is TRBJ2-2, with 8 bases that match TRBD1. The CDR3 is 16 residues long. Germline assignment: CDR1 KGHDR and CDR2 SFDVKD. Losses at the gene ends were 3 bases for V and 5 bases for J; bases not matched to a gene: 7.

The chain joins TRBV21-1 to TRBJ1-5; the tabulated D call, TRBD1, remains unverified against the DNA. TRBV21-1 is listed as a pseudogene. The CDR3 spans 20 residues. CDR3 bases: TGTGCCAGCAGCAATCTCAAGGCGAGGGGACAGGTGACTAGCAATCAGCCCCAGCATTTT. It codes for CASSNLKARGQVTSNQPQHF.

The chain links TRBV3-1 to TRBJ2-1; 9 bases are shared with TRBD2. With V trimmed by 0 bases and J by 7 bases, 7 bases remained unmatched. Germline V lookup: CDR1 LGHDT, CDR2 YNNKEL (reference sequence). The CDR3 length is 16 residues. The CDR3 DNA follows: TGTGCCAGCAGCCAAGATCTAGCGGGGTCGGGTAATGAGCAGTTCTTC. This gives the protein CASSQDLAGSGNEQFF.

This clonotype showed up just once. J is TRBJ2-2 and V is TRBV6-1, with 9 nucleotides matching TRBD1. Germline assignment: CDR1 MNHNS and CDR2 SASEGT. This CDR3 has 16 residues. V gave up 2 bases and J gave up 3 bases; unmatched junction bases: 4. The DNA of the CDR3 is TGTGCCAGCAGTGAACTACGGACAGGGGACACCGGGGAGCTGTTTTTT. This gives the protein CASSELRTGDTGELFF.

This clonotype was recorded a few times. This chain uses TRBV2 with TRBJ2-1; D unresolved. The V end was cut by 1 base, the J end by 0 bases, with 4 bases between. This CDR3 has 14 amino acids. Germline V gene sequence: CDR1 SNHLY, CDR2 FYNNEI. CDR3 bases: TGTGCCAGCAGTGAAGATGGCTCCTACAATGAGCAGTTCTTC. This gives the protein CASSEDGSYNEQFF.

The rearrangement joins TRBV19 to TRBJ1-5; D unclear. V lost 7 bases and J 1 base, leaving 14 bases between the germline ends. Per the germline V gene, CDR1 is LNHDA and CDR2 is SQIVND (reference sequence). CDR3 length: 15 residues. CDR3 nucleotides: TGTGCCAGTAAAAACGAGGAACACAGCAATCAGCCCCAGCATTTT. Protein product: CASKNEEHSNQPQHF.

V is TRBV20-1 and J is TRBJ2-2; possible D gene TRBD2, 5 bases. The CDR3 runs 14 residues. CDR1 and CDR2 from the germline V gene are DFQATT and SNEGSKA (reference sequence). The V gene lost 6 bases and the J gene lost 7 bases, with 18 bases spanning the gap. Here the CDR3 DNA reads TGCAGTGCGACCTCCCCCGCGGGTAGCGGGGAGCTGTTTTTT. It yields the protein CSATSPAGSGELFF.

This clonotype occurred a few times. The chain couples TRBV19 to TRBJ1-6, with D hard to call. The V gene lost 4 bases and the J gene lost 7 bases, with 11 bases spanning the gap. This CDR3 has 14 residues. Germline assignment: CDR1 LNHDA and CDR2 SQIVND (reference sequence). The CDR3 loop is CASSKGRRNSPLHF. For the CDR3, the DNA is TGTGCCAGTAGTAAGGGCCGTCGGAATTCACCCCTCCACTTT.

This clonotype has just one count. The gene calls are TRBV7-8 and TRBJ2-1, with 12 bases identical to TRBD2. The CDR3 contains 18 residues. V lost 0 bases, J lost 9 bases, and 12 bases stayed unmatched. The germline gives CDR1 SGHVS, CDR2 FQNEAQ. For the CDR3, the DNA is TGTGCCAGCAGCTTAGCACTTGTCTGGACTAGCGGGGATGGTGAGCAGTTCTTC. Translation gives CASSLALVWTSGDGEQFF.

The CDR3 sequence: CASSLRLFETQYF. CDR3 nucleotides: TGTGCCAGCAGCTTACGGCTTTTCGAGACCCAGTACTTC. This chain uses TRBV7-9 with TRBJ2-5; no firm D call. The V and J ends lost 2 bases and 5 bases respectively, with 9 bases between them. This CDR3 is built from 13 residues. Germline CDR1 SEHNR, CDR2 FQNEAQ (reference sequence).

J is TRBJ2-7 and V is TRBV10-2, with D perhaps TRBD1 (6 bases). Trimming shortened V by 3 bases and J by 2 bases, and 8 bases separated the two germline ends. The CDR3 totals 13 residues. The germline V gene encodes CDR1 WSHSY and CDR2 SAAADI. The CDR3: CASSDGTPYEQYF. CDR3 DNA: TGCGCCAGCAGTGATGGGACACCCTACGAGCAGTACTTC.

The V call is TRBV10-1, the J call TRBJ2-4; D possibly corresponds to TRBD1 (6 bases). V lost 3 bases to trimming and J lost 8 bases, with 11 bases between them. In germline, CDR1 is WNHNN, CDR2 SYGVQD (reference sequence). This CDR3 is 13 amino acids long. This CDR3 is CASSDPGVDIQYF. CDR3 nucleotides: TGCGCCAGCAGTGATCCAGGGGTGGACATTCAGTACTTC.

The genes are TRBV5-4 and TRBJ1-4, with D possibly being TRBD1 (5 bases). The CDR3 is 15 amino acids. V was clipped by 0 bases and J by 3 bases, with 9 bases between them. CDR1 SGHNT and CDR2 YYREEE come from the germline V gene (reference sequence). The CDR3 loop reads CASSLGGSSNEKLFF. In nucleotides, the CDR3 is TGTGCCAGCAGCTTGGGGGGGTCTTCTAATGAAAAACTGTTTTTT.

The rearrangement joins TRBV6-1 to TRBJ1-6, with a tentative D call TRBD1 (6 bases). This CDR3 comprises 15 residues. CDR1 and CDR2 from the germline V gene are MNHNS and SASEGT. The germline V and J ends were trimmed by 6 bases and 9 bases, with 18 bases remaining between them. For the CDR3, the DNA is TGTGCCAGCAGCTATGACAGGCCTACGTTTTCACCCCTCCACTTT. As protein: CASSYDRPTFSPLHF.

The rearrangement joins TRBV30 to TRBJ1-1; no firm D call. The CDR3 extends over 13 amino acids. V lost 3 bases and J 1 base, leaving 9 bases between the germline ends. Per germline, CDR1 GTSNPN and CDR2 SVGIG (reference sequence). The CDR3 DNA is TGTGCCTGGAGGGAGTGGGGGAACACTGAAGCTTTCTTT. Its protein product is CAWREWGNTEAFF.

This clonotype was counted a few times. The chain is built from TRBV5-1 and TRBJ1-5, with 9 bases lining up with TRBD1. The V and J ends lost 2 bases and 7 bases, in that order; junction bases with no gene match: 4. Germline assignment: CDR1 SGHRS and CDR2 YFSETQ. The CDR3 spans 14 residues. This CDR3 is CASSFTGGDQPQHF. DNA for the CDR3: TGCGCCAGCAGCTTCACAGGGGGCGACCAGCCCCAGCATTTT.

This clonotype was detected a few times. The J gene is TRBJ1-2, the V gene TRBV6-1; D remains unclear. The germline gives CDR1 MNHNS, CDR2 SASEGT. Trimming left V 3 bases short and J 8 bases short, with 7 bases between. The length of the CDR3 is 11 residues. Here the CDR3 reads CASSDGRGYTF. CDR3 coding DNA: TGTGCCAGCAGTGATGGGCGCGGCTACACCTTC.

The chain employs TRBV24-1 and TRBJ2-3; weak D call: TRBD2 (6 bases). The germline CDR1 and CDR2 sequences are KGHDR and SFDVKD. There are 13 residues in the CDR3. Trimming left V 7 bases short and J 3 bases short, with 10 bases between. The CDR3 loop is CATSPAGTDTQYF. Written as DNA, the CDR3 is TGTGCCACCAGCCCCGCGGGGACAGATACGCAGTATTTT.

This clonotype was detected only a few times. This rearrangement joins TRBV2 to TRBJ2-2; D remains unclear. Germline lookup yields CDR1 SNHLY and CDR2 FYNNEI. V shed 0 bases and J shed 5 bases, with 4 bases lying between them. The CDR3 sequence is 13 residues long. As DNA, the CDR3 is TGTGCCAGCAGTGAAGCCAGTACCGGGGAGCTGTTTTTT. Translation gives CASSEASTGELFF.

The chain recombines TRBV11-3 with TRBJ2-3; 7 bases map to TRBD1. The CDR3 length is 15 residues. V was pared by 5 bases and J by 2 bases, with 7 bases of the junction left unmatched. The germline CDR1 and CDR2 sequences are SGHNT and YENEEA. The CDR3: CASSKSGTVTDTQYF. In DNA form, the CDR3 reads TGTGCCAGCAGCAAATCCGGGACAGTCACAGATACGCAGTATTTT. The whole variable domain, filled in from reference TRBV11-3 and TRBJ2-3, reads EAGVVQSPRYKIIEKKQPVAFWCNPISGHNTLYWYLQNLGQGPELLIRYENEEAVDDSQLPKDRFSAERLKGVDSTLKIQPAELGDSAVYLCASSKSGTVTDTQYFGPGTRLTVL.

This clonotype has more than one count but fewer than ten. V is TRBV7-2 and J is TRBJ2-5, with D possibly being TRBD1 (6 bases). Germline CDR1 SGHTA, CDR2 FQGNSA. The CDR3 covers 14 residues. Trimming took off 2 bases at V and 5 bases at J, with 12 bases between the two ends. The CDR3 loop is CASSLSGTIETQYF. The CDR3 DNA sequence: TGTGCCAGCAGCTTATCCGGGACAATTGAGACCCAGTACTTC.

The CDR3 DNA reads TGTGCCTGGAGTAAAAACAGGGAAAATTCACCCCTCCACTTT. Encoded protein: CAWSKNRENSPLHF. The chain joins TRBV30 to TRBJ1-6, with D perhaps TRBD1 (6 bases). The CDR3 totals 14 residues. V lost 2 bases and J lost 7, with 12 bases in between. Germline V gene data show CDR1 as GTSNPN and CDR2 as SVGIG (reference sequence).

V gene TRBV3-1 combines with J gene TRBJ1-1; D is uncertain. The V gene lost 5 bases and the J gene lost 0 bases, with 7 bases spanning the gap. Germline CDR1 reads LGHDT; CDR2 reads YNNKEL (reference sequence). The CDR3 contains 13 residues. CDR3 DNA sequence: TGTGCCAGCAGCGCTGGGATGAACACTGAAGCTTTCTTT. This sequence encodes CASSAGMNTEAFF.